This paragraph reports one TCR beta chain. There are 13 residues in the CDR3. CDR1 and CDR2 (germline): MRHNA, SNTAGT. V lost 2 bases to trimming and J lost 5 bases, with 7 bases between them. These data belong to a study of T cell responses to AZD1222 COVID-19 vaccine. This table comes from immunoSEQ multiplex PCR, and its TCRdb copy is limited to in-frame clones, with some not included. Of approximately 120,000 clones listed, about 89% are singletons. V and J are TRBV6-4 and TRBJ2-1; D remains ambiguous. Sample: peripheral blood, taken on day 0 of MenACWY control vaccination. This sequence was found in an adult in good health. CDR3 region: CASSDGENNEQFF. In DNA form, the CDR3 reads TGTGCCAGCAGTGACGGTGAGAACAATGAGCAGTTCTTC.